This entry lists 27 T cell receptor beta chains sequenced from one sample in a study of molecular identifiers for immune sequencing clone quantification. TCRdb itself ran the PCR reads through MiXCR, one entry per CDR3 protein. The sample consists of 70,000 to 95,000 distinct CDR3 sequences, around 17% of them appearing once. Sequenced sample: naive CD8+ T cells from blood, with Jurkat cell RNA spiked in. Described subset: FACS-sorted CD8+CD4-CCR7+CD45RA+ naive T cells. These receptors were obtained from a human donor in good health. Some libraries in this study had Jurkat cell RNA spiked in.

The table lists this clonotype with many counts. This rearrangement joins TRBV7-2 to TRBJ2-1; D is undetermined. Per the germline V gene, CDR1 is SGHTA and CDR2 is FQGNSA. Between the trimmed V and J ends, which lost 1 base and 0 bases, there was a span of 10 bases. CDR3 length: 16 residues. CDR3 nucleotide sequence: TGTGCCAGCAGCTTAGATCCAGAACCCTCCTACAATGAGCAGTTCTTC. It translates to CASSLDPEPSYNEQFF.

The chain is built from TRBV20-1 and TRBJ2-3; 10 nucleotides line up with TRBD2. Germline values: CDR1 DFQATT, CDR2 SNEGSKA (reference sequence). With 2 bases clipped from V and 2 bases from J, the junction kept 4 bases outside the gene matches. CDR3 size: 15 residues. The CDR3 reads CSARFSGRSTDTQYF. The CDR3 coding sequence is TGCAGTGCTAGATTTAGCGGGAGGTCCACAGATACGCAGTATTTT.

This clonotype was counted many times. The V and J genes are TRBV4-3 and TRBJ2-5; D uncertain. CDR3 length: 14 residues. V was cut by 1 base and J by 1 base, with 7 bases left in between. CDR1 and CDR2 from the germline V gene are LGHNA and YSLEER. The chain's CDR3 is CASSQGPSQETQYF. DNA for the CDR3: TGCGCCAGCAGCCAAGGTCCTAGCCAAGAGACCCAGTACTTC.

This clonotype was observed a handful of times. The chain combines TRBV3-1 with TRBJ1-2, with 10 nucleotides matching TRBD1. V was pared by 0 bases and J by 5 bases, with 3 bases of the junction left unmatched. CDR1 and CDR2 from the germline V gene are LGHDT and YNNKEL (reference sequence). The CDR3 has 15 residues. CDR3 region: CASSQEGQGLYGYTF. For the CDR3, the DNA is TGTGCCAGCAGCCAAGAGGGACAGGGGTTGTATGGCTACACCTTC.

This clonotype occurred a few times. The chain employs TRBV6-5 and TRBJ2-5; D not resolved. Trimming took off 0 bases at V and 2 bases at J, with 13 bases between the two ends. The CDR3 length is 16 residues. Germline CDR1 is MNHEY and CDR2 is SVGAGI. The CDR3 loop reads CASSYSRIIEQETQYF. The CDR3 DNA is TGTGCCAGCAGTTACTCCCGAATAATAGAGCAAGAGACCCAGTACTTC.

As regards this clonotype: A much larger clone lies one base from this, so it may be a read error. The CDR3 nucleotides are TGTGCCAACTGCCCGGGGCCACAAACAGATACGCAGTATTTT. Translating gives CANCPGPQTDTQYF. The J gene is TRBJ2-3, the V gene TRBV6-2 or TRBV6-3; TRBD1 or TRBD2 may be the D gene (5 bases each). This CDR3 contains 14 residues. V lost 10 bases and J lost 3, with 17 bases in between. Germline V gene lookup returns CDR1 MNHEY and CDR2 SVGEGT.

There are many counts of this clonotype. The chain couples TRBV6-2 or TRBV6-3 to TRBJ2-7; D gene ambiguous. This CDR3 is built from 14 residues. Germline CDR1 and CDR2: MNHEY and SVGEGT. V was shortened by 6 bases and J by 2 bases, with 14 bases between the two germline ends. The CDR3 bases are TGTGCCAGCAGCCCTCCCGGCCCTCCCTACGAGCAGTACTTC. It is translated as CASSPPGPPYEQYF.

This clonotype was seen repeatedly, ten times or more. The chain combines TRBV7-6 with TRBJ2-2; 8 bases line up with TRBD1. Trimming at V came to 1 base and at J to 5 bases, leaving 3 bases not matched to a gene. CDR1 is SGHVS and CDR2 is FNYEAQ in the germline V gene. This CDR3 region has 15 residues. The DNA of the CDR3 is TGTGCCAGCAGCTTAGTCAGGGGGCAAACCGGGGAGCTGTTTTTT. It codes for CASSLVRGQTGELFF.

This clonotype was observed at least ten times. The rearrangement uses TRBV27 and TRBJ2-7, with a possible D match to TRBD2 (6 bases). The CDR3 runs to 14 residues. Per germline, CDR1 MNHEY and CDR2 SMNVEV (reference sequence). V was pared by 2 bases and J by 4 bases, with 12 bases between. The CDR3 region has the DNA TGTGCCAGCAGTTTAGCGGGGCCCGCTTACGAGCAGTACTTC. It codes for CASSLAGPAYEQYF.

This clonotype was recorded a few times. This chain uses TRBV30 with TRBJ1-1, with D hard to call. Germline loops: CDR1 GTSNPN, CDR2 SVGIG (reference sequence). Trimming removed 4 bases from V and 3 bases from J, with 9 bases in between. This CDR3 comprises 12 residues. CDR3 in DNA: TGTGCCTGGAACGTGCAGCACACTGAAGCTTTCTTT. Protein product: CAWNVQHTEAFF.

This clonotype was found many times. CDR3 protein: CSARDLTSPGGHQPQHF. CDR3 DNA sequence: TGCAGTGCTAGAGATTTGACAAGCCCAGGGGGCCATCAGCCCCAGCATTTT. The rearrangement links TRBV20-1 to TRBJ1-5, with TRBD1 matching over 8 bases. Trimming at V came to 0 bases and at J to 5 bases, leaving 12 bases not matched to a gene. CDR3 length: 17 residues. Germline CDR1 reads DFQATT; CDR2 reads SNEGSKA (reference sequence).

With respect to this clonotype: A much larger clone lies one base from this, so it may be a read error. The CDR3 nucleotides read TGCGCCAGCAGCCACGGACTAGCGGGAGCGCTTCCCTACGAGCAGTACTTC. It specifies CASSHGLAGALPYEQYF. The rearrangement joins TRBV4-3 to TRBJ2-7; 13 bases agree with TRBD2. CDR3 size: 17 residues. The trim removed 3 bases at V and 2 bases at J, leaving 7 bases unmatched. In germline, CDR1 is LGHNA, CDR2 YSLEER.

A note on this clonotype: A much bigger clone sits one base away, suggesting this may be a read error. The chain joins TRBV6-6 to TRBJ1-1; D remains unclear. The CDR3 length is 13 residues. Germline-derived CDR1 and CDR2 are MNHNY and SVGAGI (reference sequence). CDR3: CASRPNRYTEASF. CDR3 bases: TGTGCCAGCAGACCGAATCGGTACACTGAAGCTTCCTTT.

Many counts were recorded for this clonotype. The CDR3 protein is CASNVGEATEAFHEKLFF. CDR3 coding DNA: TGTGCCAGCAATGTGGGGGAGGCCACTGAAGCTTTTCATGAAAAACTGTTTTTT. The chain combines TRBV2 with TRBJ1-4; TRBD1 might be the D (5 bases). This CDR3 region has 18 residues. Germline values: CDR1 SNHLY, CDR2 FYNNEI. Trimming stripped 7 bases from V and 6 bases from J, with 27 bases between.

Only one count was recorded for this clonotype. V and J are TRBV5-1 and TRBJ2-7; D possibly uses TRBD1 or TRBD2 (5 bases each). The V and J ends lost 0 bases and 5 bases respectively, with 15 bases between them. CDR3 length: 15 residues. Germline V gives CDR1 SGHRS, CDR2 YFSETQ. This CDR3 is CASSLDRDLKDEQYF. The CDR3 nucleotides are TGCGCCAGCAGCTTGGACCGGGACCTTAAGGACGAGCAGTACTTC.

This clonotype was observed many times. V and J are TRBV7-8 and TRBJ1-1, with D hard to call. Germline V gene data show CDR1 as SGHVS and CDR2 as FQNEAQ. The ends were cut back, 5 bases at V and 11 bases at J, with 15 bases in the middle. This CDR3 has 12 amino acids. The CDR3 bases are TGTGCCAGCAGCCCCGACGGGGTTTTCGCTTTCTTT. It translates to CASSPDGVFAFF.

This clonotype was observed at least ten times. The rearrangement joins TRBV28 to TRBJ1-2; 9 bases map to TRBD1. V lost 7 bases and J lost 4; bases outside the gene matches: 7. CDR3 size: 14 residues. The germline gives CDR1 MDHEN, CDR2 SYDVKM. The CDR3 reads CASTIQGASYGYTF. CDR3 DNA: TGTGCCAGCACCATACAGGGGGCAAGCTATGGCTACACCTTC.

In this sample, this clonotype turned up many times. V gene TRBV7-2 combines with J gene TRBJ2-1, with 7 bases lining up with TRBD2. There are 14 residues in the CDR3. J gave up 6 bases and V 3 bases, and 5 bases lay outside the gene matches. CDR1 and CDR2 from the germline V gene are SGHTA and FQGNSA. DNA of the CDR3: TGTGCCAGCAGCTTCGGAGGCGGGAGCAATGAGCAGTTCTTC. As protein: CASSFGGGSNEQFF.

This clonotype was detected a few times. The chain uses TRBV4-1 and TRBJ2-1, with TRBD2 matching over 8 bases. The CDR3 contains 16 residues. After removal of 3 bases from V and 6 bases from J, the junction contained 10 bases not matched to a gene. Germline CDR1 is MGHRA and CDR2 is YSYEKL. The CDR3 DNA reads TGCGCCAGCAGCCAGTTTCGGGAGGGCCCTCTCAATGAGCAGTTCTTC. Translation: CASSQFREGPLNEQFF.

There are many counts of this clonotype. J is TRBJ2-3 and V is TRBV13, with 8 nucleotides matching TRBD1. The CDR3 runs 19 residues. V lost 5 bases, J lost 1 base, and 17 bases stayed unmatched. Germline V gene sequence: CDR1 PRHDT, CDR2 FYEKMQ (reference sequence). DNA for the CDR3: TGTGCCAGCAGCACGGAGCCACAGACAGGGGAGCAAGGCACAGATACGCAGTATTTT. Its translation is CASSTEPQTGEQGTDTQYF.

This clonotype was observed many times. This chain uses TRBV6-2 or TRBV6-3 with TRBJ1-5; tentatively, D is TRBD1 (6 bases). Trimming stripped 3 bases from V and 7 bases from J, with 19 bases between. CDR1 MNHEY and CDR2 SVGEGT come from the germline V gene. The CDR3 consists of 16 residues. CDR3 protein: CASSYGIRGSGQPQHF. The CDR3 bases are TGTGCCAGCAGTTATGGGATTAGGGGGTCCGGGCAGCCCCAGCATTTT.

In this sample, this clonotype turned up many times. The rearrangement uses TRBV7-2 and TRBJ1-1; D might be TRBD1 (6 bases). V dropped 1 base and J dropped 6 bases, with 9 bases sitting between them. Germline V CDR1 and CDR2: SGHTA, FQGNSA. The CDR3 is made up of 13 amino acids. The CDR3 reads CASSLVPGAEAFF. The CDR3 DNA sequence: TGTGCCAGCAGCTTAGTTCCAGGGGCTGAAGCTTTCTTT.

This clonotype appeared many times. J is TRBJ1-1 and V is TRBV6-5; D may be TRBD1 (5 bases). This CDR3 has 18 residues. Germline CDR1 MNHEY, CDR2 SVGAGI. Trimming stripped 0 bases from V and 0 bases from J, with 17 bases between. The CDR3 DNA is TGTGCCAGCAGTTACTCCCCCGGGACGGAAGTCATGAACACTGAAGCTTTCTTT. This encodes CASSYSPGTEVMNTEAFF.

Worth noting for this clonotype: Since a much larger clone is just one base distant, this may be a read error. This chain connects TRBV6-6 to TRBJ2-5, with 8 bases matching TRBD2. V lost 0 bases and J lost 5; bases outside the gene matches: 8. This CDR3 contains 16 residues. Germline loops: CDR1 MNHNY, CDR2 SVGAGI (reference sequence). The CDR3 sequence: CASSYSSRGGHETQYF. For the CDR3, the DNA is TGTGCCAGCAGTTACTCCTCACGGGGGGGCCATGAGACCCAGTACTTC.

This clonotype was detected many times. The rearrangement uses TRBV5-4 and TRBJ2-7; weak D call: TRBD2 (6 bases). Germline V gene sequence: CDR1 SGHNT, CDR2 YYREEE (reference sequence). This CDR3 has 14 residues. V was trimmed by 4 bases and J by 5 bases, leaving 16 bases between them. The CDR3 reads CASSPGLRMDEQYF. The CDR3 bases are TGTGCCAGCAGCCCGGGACTCCGGATGGACGAGCAGTACTTC.

This clonotype was observed many times. The rearrangement links TRBV19 to TRBJ1-5, with 11 positions matching TRBD1. The V gene's germline CDR1 is LNHDA and CDR2 SQIVND (reference sequence). The CDR3 is made up of 16 amino acids. With 2 bases clipped from V and 7 bases from J, the junction kept 7 bases outside the gene matches. The CDR3 here is CASSITGTGGNQPQHF. As DNA, the CDR3 is TGTGCCAGTAGTATAACCGGGACAGGGGGGAACCAGCCCCAGCATTTT.

A word on this clonotype: No conserved phenylalanine or tryptophan ends this CDR3, so it is likely a read error. The DNA is left out, because the CDR3 cannot be placed on it with certainty; the CDR3 is given as TCRdb lists it. The rearrangement links TRBV5-4 to TRBJ2-7; the DNA was not used to check the table's D call, TRBD1. Termini included, the CDR3 measures 14 amino acids. CDR1 is SGHNT, CDR2 YYREEE, per germline (reference sequence). The CDR3 spells CASSARDRTYKQCL.